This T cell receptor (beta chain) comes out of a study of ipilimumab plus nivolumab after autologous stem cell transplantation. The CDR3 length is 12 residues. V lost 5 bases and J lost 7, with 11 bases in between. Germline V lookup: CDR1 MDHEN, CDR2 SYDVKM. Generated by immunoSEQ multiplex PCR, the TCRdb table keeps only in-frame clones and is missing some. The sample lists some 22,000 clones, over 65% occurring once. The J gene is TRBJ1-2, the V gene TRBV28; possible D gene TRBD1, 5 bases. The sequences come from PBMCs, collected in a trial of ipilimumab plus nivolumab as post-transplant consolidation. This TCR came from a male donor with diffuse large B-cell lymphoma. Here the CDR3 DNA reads TGTGCCAGCAGTACTGGGACGGCTGGCTACACCTTC. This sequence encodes CASSTGTAGYTF.